This TCR beta chain comes out of a study of cytomegalovirus exposure and HLA in healthy donors. About the research overall: Ancestry clustering placed more than 65% of approximately 420 genotyped donors in the Caucasian-associated cluster. General study results and limits: Roughly even sequencing depth across donors was the assumption behind the presence/absence analyses.

The donors were healthy bone marrow donors. PCR primers comprised 60 Vbeta and 13 Jbeta primers. In the original processing: The authors later counted roughly 79 million unique TCR beta chains, roughly 10 million of them shared. Clones were read by immunoSEQ multiplex PCR, and TCRdb kept only the in-frame ones, dropping some. V, J and clone size are those of that table, while D and trimming were read from the DNA. Altogether more than 150,000 clones are present, around 78% being singletons, with the ten largest covering roughly 1.5%. With regard to this clone: What it binds is unknown.

The ends were cut back, 5 bases at V and 4 bases at J, with 11 bases in the middle. Germline CDR1 reads MNHEY; CDR2 reads SMNVEV (reference sequence). The CDR3 extends over 13 amino acids. Source material: PBMCs. This TCR was sampled from a middle-aged man in good health and CMV-seronegative. This chain links TRBV27 with TRBJ1-2; no reliable D call. As DNA, the CDR3 is TGTGCCAGCAGTCCGGGAGCTAGCTATGGCTACACCTTC. Its protein is CASSPGASYGYTF.